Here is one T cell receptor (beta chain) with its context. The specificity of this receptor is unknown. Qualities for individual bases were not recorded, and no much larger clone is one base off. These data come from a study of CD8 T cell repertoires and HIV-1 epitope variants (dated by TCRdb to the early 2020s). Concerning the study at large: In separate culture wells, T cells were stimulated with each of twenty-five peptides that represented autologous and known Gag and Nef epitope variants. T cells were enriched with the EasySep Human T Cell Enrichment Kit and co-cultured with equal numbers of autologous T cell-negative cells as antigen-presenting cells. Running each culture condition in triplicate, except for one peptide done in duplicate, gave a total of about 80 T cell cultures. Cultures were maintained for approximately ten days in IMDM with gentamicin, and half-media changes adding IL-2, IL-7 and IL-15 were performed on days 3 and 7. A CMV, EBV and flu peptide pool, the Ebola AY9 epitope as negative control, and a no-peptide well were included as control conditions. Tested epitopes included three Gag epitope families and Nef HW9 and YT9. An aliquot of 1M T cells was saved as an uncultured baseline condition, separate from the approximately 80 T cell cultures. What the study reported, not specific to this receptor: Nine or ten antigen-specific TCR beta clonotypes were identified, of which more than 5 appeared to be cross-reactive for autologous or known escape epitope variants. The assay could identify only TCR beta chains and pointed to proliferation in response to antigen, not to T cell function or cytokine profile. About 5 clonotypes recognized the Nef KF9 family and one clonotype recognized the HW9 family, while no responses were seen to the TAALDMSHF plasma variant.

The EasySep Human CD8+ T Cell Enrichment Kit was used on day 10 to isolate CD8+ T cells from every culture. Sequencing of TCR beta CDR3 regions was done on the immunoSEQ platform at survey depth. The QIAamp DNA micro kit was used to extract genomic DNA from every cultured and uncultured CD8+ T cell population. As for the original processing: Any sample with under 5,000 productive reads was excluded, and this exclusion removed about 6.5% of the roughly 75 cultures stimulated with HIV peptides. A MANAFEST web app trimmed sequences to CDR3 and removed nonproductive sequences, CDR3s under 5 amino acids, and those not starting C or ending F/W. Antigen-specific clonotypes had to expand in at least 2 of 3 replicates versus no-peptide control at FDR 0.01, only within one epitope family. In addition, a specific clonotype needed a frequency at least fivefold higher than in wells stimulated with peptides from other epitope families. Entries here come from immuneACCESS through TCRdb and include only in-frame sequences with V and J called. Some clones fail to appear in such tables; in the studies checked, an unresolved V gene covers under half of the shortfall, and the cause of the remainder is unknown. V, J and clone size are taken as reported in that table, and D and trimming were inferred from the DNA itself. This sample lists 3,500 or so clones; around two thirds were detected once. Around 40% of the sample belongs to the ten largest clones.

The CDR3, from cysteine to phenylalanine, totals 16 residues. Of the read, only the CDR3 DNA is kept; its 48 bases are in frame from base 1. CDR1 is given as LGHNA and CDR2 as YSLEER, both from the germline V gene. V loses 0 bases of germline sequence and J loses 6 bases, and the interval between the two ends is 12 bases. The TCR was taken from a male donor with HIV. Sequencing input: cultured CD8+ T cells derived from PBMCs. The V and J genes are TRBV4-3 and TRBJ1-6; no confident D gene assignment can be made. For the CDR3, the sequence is CASSQDSGVGNSPLHF. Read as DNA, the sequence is TGCGCCAGCAGCCAAGATTCGGGTGTCGGTAATTCACCCCTCCACTTT.